These 32 T cell receptor beta chains came from one sample sequenced in a study of blood T cell repertoires in COVID-19. The protocol was immunoSEQ multiplex PCR, while the TCRdb copy is restricted to in-frame clones and leaves out a portion. Here the sample spans about 300,000 clones, around 87% being singletons. The sequenced sample consisted of peripheral blood. Receptor source: a woman aged 40 to 50 who had recovered from COVID-19.

V gene TRBV2 combines with J gene TRBJ2-3; 10 bases are a match to TRBD2. The germline CDR1 and CDR2 sequences are SNHLY and FYNNEI. Losses at the gene ends were 10 bases for V and 0 bases for J; bases not matched to a gene: 10. This CDR3 spans 16 amino acids. CDR3 sequence: CATGQRGGTSTDTQYF. CDR3 sequence (DNA): TGTGCCACGGGGCAGCGGGGGGGCACTAGCACAGATACGCAGTATTTT.

This clone was seen a handful of times. J is TRBJ2-6 and V is TRBV19, with TRBD1 matching over 7 bases. V dropped 4 bases and J dropped 3; count of bases not matched to a gene: 12. Germline V lookup: CDR1 LNHDA, CDR2 SQIVND (reference sequence). CDR3 size: 18 residues. The CDR3 nucleotides are TGTGCCAGTAGTAGGCGGACAGGAGCTGGGTATGGGGCCAACGTCCTGACTTTC. This codes for CASSRRTGAGYGANVLTF.

The chain carries TRBV6-5 and TRBJ1-1; no clear D gene. Germline V gene data show CDR1 as MNHEY and CDR2 as SVGAGI. This CDR3 contains 16 residues. Trimming took 0 bases from V and 0 from J, leaving 11 bases between them. In DNA form, the CDR3 reads TGTGCCAGCAGTTACTCGAGGGAACAGATGAACACTGAAGCTTTCTTT. Protein: CASSYSREQMNTEAFF.

The rearrangement uses TRBV3-1 (or the pseudogene TRBV3-2) and TRBJ1-5, with 9 bases lining up with TRBD1. J was trimmed by 0 bases and V by 7 bases; bases with no gene match: 7. The CDR3 consists of 16 residues. The germline gives CDR1 LGHDT, CDR2 YNNKEL (reference sequence). The CDR3 sequence is CASIIVGQGSNQPQHF. The CDR3 nucleotides read TGTGCCAGCATCATCGTGGGACAGGGTAGCAATCAGCCCCAGCATTTT.

The V and J genes are TRBV7-9 and TRBJ1-1, with TRBD1 identical over 7 bases. Germline loops: CDR1 SEHNR, CDR2 FQNEAQ (reference sequence). V dropped 2 bases and J dropped 4; count of bases not matched to a gene: 1. CDR3 length: 13 amino acids. The CDR3 loop reads CASSLQGVTEAFF. The CDR3 DNA follows: TGTGCCAGCAGCTTACAGGGGGTCACTGAAGCTTTCTTT.

V gene TRBV29-1 combines with J gene TRBJ2-5, with 7 bases that match TRBD1. Germline V gives CDR1 SQVTM, CDR2 ANQGSEA. J lost 2 bases, V lost 6 bases, and 9 bases had no gene match. The length of the CDR3 is 14 residues. The CDR3 protein is CSVQLLGQQETQYF. CDR3 DNA sequence: TGCAGCGTCCAACTCTTGGGACAGCAAGAGACCCAGTACTTC. The whole variable domain, filled in from reference TRBV29-1 and TRBJ2-5, reads SAVISQKPSRDICQRGTSLTIQCQVDSQVTMMFWYRQQPGQSLTLIATANQGSEATYESGFVIDKFPISRPNLTFSTLTVSNMSPEDSSIYLCSVQLLGQQETQYFGPGTRLLVL.

The CDR3 nucleotides read TGTGCCAGCAGCCCTTTTGGGACAGGTTCGATTAACTATGGCTACACCTTC. This codes for CASSPFGTGSINYGYTF. The chain couples TRBV3-1 (or the pseudogene TRBV3-2) to TRBJ1-2; TRBD1 agrees at 8 bases. Per germline, CDR1 LGHDT and CDR2 YNNKEL (reference sequence). CDR3 length: 17 amino acids. The ends lost 4 bases at V and 1 base at J; junction bases unmatched: 11.

Turning to this clone: Mismatch with germline at one junction end may stem from a read error. The chain is built from TRBV10-3 and TRBJ1-4, with 9 bases matching TRBD1. Germline CDR1 reads ENHRY; CDR2 reads SYGVKD. The CDR3 is 13 residues long. CDR3 nucleotides: TGTGCCACCAGTAACAGGGGGCAGGAAAAACTGTTTTTT. Translating it yields CATSNRGQEKLFF.

This clone was seen a single time. The chain couples TRBV5-4 to TRBJ1-1, with TRBD1 identical over 11 bases. The CDR3 is 17 residues long. V shed 4 bases and J 2 bases; nucleotides not matched to a gene: 10. Germline-derived CDR1 and CDR2 are SGHNT and YYREEE (reference sequence). This CDR3 reads CASSRGGQGAGNTEAFF. The DNA for the CDR3 is TGTGCCAGCAGCCGAGGCGGACAGGGGGCCGGAAACACTGAAGCTTTCTTT.

The chain uses TRBV4-3 and TRBJ2-2; D may be TRBD2 (5 bases). V shed 0 bases and J shed 9 bases, with 20 bases lying between them. The germline CDR1 and CDR2 sequences are LGHNA and YSLEER. The CDR3 has 17 amino acids. CDR3 protein: CASSQDYGLTRYRELFF. As DNA, the CDR3 is TGCGCCAGCAGCCAAGATTACGGACTGACTCGATATCGGGAGCTGTTTTTT.

This chain joins TRBV10-2 and TRBJ2-7, with TRBD1 identical over 7 bases. Germline lookup yields CDR1 WSHSY and CDR2 SAAADI. Trimming took 8 bases from V and 0 from J; bases not matched to a gene: 4. This CDR3 has 13 residues. The chain's CDR3 is CASLRDSSYEQYF. The DNA of the CDR3 is TGCGCCAGCCTCCGGGACAGCTCCTACGAGCAGTACTTC.

CDR3 residues: CASSPRPSEKLFF. CDR3 DNA: TGTGCCAGCAGCCCGAGGCCGAGTGAAAAACTGTTTTTT. The chain carries TRBV7-2 and TRBJ1-4; D is undetermined. The V end was cut by 5 bases, the J end by 7 bases, with 11 bases between. The CDR3 is made up of 13 amino acids. Germline lookup yields CDR1 SGHTA and CDR2 FQGNSA.

The CDR3 loop reads CASSDGKEGMDYGYTF. The CDR3 coding sequence is TGTGCCAGCAGTGATGGTAAAGAGGGAATGGACTATGGCTACACCTTC. The V gene is TRBV2, the J gene TRBJ1-2, with D uncertain. Germline CDR1 SNHLY, CDR2 FYNNEI. The CDR3 contains 16 residues. With 3 bases removed from V and 3 bases from J, the gap between germline ends came to 17 bases.

CDR3 region: CASSVARAADTQYF. DNA of the CDR3: TGTGCCAGCAGCGTAGCCAGGGCGGCAGATACGCAGTATTTT. J is TRBJ2-3 and V is TRBV9; a weak D match, TRBD1 (5 bases). Germline V CDR1 and CDR2: SGDLS, YYNGEE. The CDR3 is 14 amino acids. V was shortened by 0 bases and J by 4 bases, with 9 bases between the two germline ends.

The table lists this clone with a few counts. This chain links TRBV30 with TRBJ1-6; unclear D gene. From germline, CDR1 is GTSNPN and CDR2 SVGIG (reference sequence). The CDR3 consists of 15 residues. The V gene lost 3 bases and the J gene lost 9 bases, with 18 bases spanning the gap. CDR3 sequence (DNA): TGTGCCTGGAGCCTCATTTCAGGTGTTCCTTCACCCCTCCACTTT. It encodes CAWSLISGVPSPLHF.

The chain links TRBV30 to TRBJ1-1; 8 bases are a match to TRBD1. The V gene's germline CDR1 is GTSNPN and CDR2 SVGIG (reference sequence). The CDR3 length is 12 residues. V shed 7 bases, J shed 5 bases, and the junction held 6 bases outside the gene matches. The CDR3 DNA follows: TGTGCCTTCTGCCGACAGGGGACTGAAGCTTTCTTT. This translates into CAFCRQGTEAFF.

This clone occurred many times. This chain joins TRBV7-9 and TRBJ1-2, with D perhaps matching TRBD1 (6 bases). Germline CDR1 SEHNR, CDR2 FQNEAQ (reference sequence). V shed 1 base and J shed 5 bases, with 17 bases lying between them. There are 16 residues in the CDR3. The chain's CDR3 is CASSLVYTGQLYGYTF. The CDR3 region has the DNA TGTGCCAGCAGCTTAGTGTATACTGGACAGCTATATGGCTACACCTTC.

The rearrangement links TRBV11-2 to TRBJ2-4; D is perhaps TRBD1 (6 bases). Germline-derived CDR1 and CDR2 are SGHAT and FQNNGV. V was cut by 5 bases and J by 2 bases, with 16 bases left in between. The CDR3 extends over 16 amino acids. The CDR3 DNA reads TGTGCCAGCAGCCGTCTGGGGGCAGAGACCAAAAACATTCAGTACTTC. It codes for CASSRLGAETKNIQYF.

V gene TRBV9 combines with J gene TRBJ1-1; D perhaps matches TRBD1 (6 bases). Trimming removed 0 bases from V and 5 bases from J, with 11 bases in between. This CDR3 region has 14 residues. Germline CDR1 reads SGDLS; CDR2 reads YYNGEE. CDR3 loop: CASSVASRGTEAFF. CDR3 sequence (DNA): TGTGCCAGCAGCGTAGCGAGCAGGGGTACTGAAGCTTTCTTT.

The genes are TRBV5-1 and TRBJ2-2, with a tentative D call TRBD2 (7 bases). The V gene lost 4 bases and the J gene lost 3 bases, with 19 bases spanning the gap. The CDR3 has 17 residues. Looked up from germline, CDR1 is SGHRS and CDR2 is YFSETQ. Here the CDR3 reads CASSPGAERGDTGELFF. CDR3 nucleotides: TGCGCCAGCAGCCCGGGGGCTGAGCGGGGAGACACCGGGGAGCTGTTTTTT.

This sequence joins TRBV5-1 and TRBJ2-7; 9 bases fit TRBD1. This CDR3 is built from 14 residues. The trim removed 4 bases at V and 4 bases at J, leaving 6 bases unmatched. Germline values: CDR1 SGHRS, CDR2 YFSETQ. Here the CDR3 reads CASSPTGGSYEQYF. As DNA, the CDR3 is TGCGCCAGCAGCCCGACAGGGGGGTCTTACGAGCAGTACTTC.

The J gene is TRBJ2-1, the V gene TRBV5-4, with TRBD1 matching 7 bases. In germline, CDR1 is SGHNT, CDR2 YYREEE (reference sequence). The CDR3 extends over 17 amino acids. The junction had 11 bases not matched to a gene; V was cut back by 4 bases and J by 1 base. CDR3 in amino acids: CASSPRQGHGSYNEQFF. In nucleotides, the CDR3 is TGTGCCAGCAGCCCCAGACAGGGACATGGGTCCTACAATGAGCAGTTCTTC.

The chain links TRBV11-2 to TRBJ2-7; D remains ambiguous. Germline V CDR1 and CDR2: SGHAT, FQNNGV. This CDR3 spans 13 amino acids. Trimming removed 2 bases at V and 8 bases at J, with 13 bases between. CDR3: CASSLISKRKQYF. The CDR3 DNA follows: TGTGCCAGCAGCTTAATAAGTAAGCGAAAGCAGTACTTC.

The J gene is TRBJ1-5, the V gene TRBV19; 12 bases agree with TRBD1. The CDR3 consists of 15 residues. After removal of 7 bases from V and 7 bases from J, the junction contained 8 bases not matched to a gene. CDR1 is LNHDA and CDR2 is SQIVND in the germline V gene (reference sequence). The CDR3 loop is CASTDGTGGLQPQHF. DNA for the CDR3: TGTGCCAGTACCGATGGGACAGGGGGCCTCCAGCCCCAGCATTTT. Supplemented by reference TRBV19 and TRBJ1-5, the full variable domain reads DGGITQSPKYLFRKEGQNVTLSCEQNLNHDAMYWYRQDPGQGLRLIYYSQIVNDFQKGDIAEGYSVSREKKESFPLTVTSAQKNPTAFYLCASTDGTGGLQPQHFGDGTRLSIL.

This chain connects TRBV7-2 to TRBJ2-7, with TRBD1 identical over 9 bases. Unmatched junction bases numbered 5, after V lost 5 bases and J lost 9 bases. The CDR3 runs 12 residues. Germline V gene sequence: CDR1 SGHTA, CDR2 FQGNSA. The CDR3 sequence: CASSGDRERQYF. The CDR3 region has the DNA TGTGCCAGCAGCGGGGACAGGGAACGGCAGTACTTC. Using reference TRBV7-2 and TRBJ2-7 for the parts outside the CDR3, the full variable domain is GAGVSQSPSNKVTEKGKDVELRCDPISGHTALYWYRQSLGQGLEFLIYFQGNSAPDKSGLPSDRFSAERTGGSVSTLTIQRTQQEDSAVYLCASSGDRERQYFGPGTRLTVT.

The chain uses TRBV7-2 and TRBJ2-7, with 7 positions matching TRBD1. V was pared by 3 bases and J by 2 bases, with 4 bases of the junction left unmatched. CDR3 size: 14 residues. Germline loops: CDR1 SGHTA, CDR2 FQGNSA. The CDR3 loop is CASSLNRGPYEQYF. The CDR3 DNA reads TGTGCCAGCAGCTTGAACAGGGGTCCCTACGAGCAGTACTTC.

This sequence joins TRBV5-1 and TRBJ2-7; D remains unclear. Trimming removed 0 bases from V and 1 base from J, with 5 bases in between. CDR1 is SGHRS, CDR2 YFSETQ, per germline. The CDR3 extends over 13 amino acids. CDR3: CASSLDNSYEQYF. CDR3 nucleotides: TGCGCCAGCAGCTTGGACAATTCCTACGAGCAGTACTTC.

CDR3 loop: CASSPPGSYNEQFF. CDR3 DNA: TGCGCCAGCAGCCCACCAGGGTCCTACAATGAGCAGTTCTTC. The V call is TRBV4-1, the J call TRBJ2-1; possible D gene TRBD1, 5 bases. The germline gives CDR1 MGHRA, CDR2 YSYEKL. The V end lost 4 bases, the J end lost 1 base, and 8 bases lay between the germline ends. The CDR3 sequence is 14 residues long.

The chain combines TRBV19 with TRBJ1-6; a weak D match, TRBD1 (5 bases). The CDR3 has 15 residues. From germline, CDR1 is LNHDA and CDR2 SQIVND (reference sequence). V shed 3 bases and J shed 10 bases, with 16 bases lying between them. The CDR3 loop is CASSISPGGGSPLHF. The CDR3 bases are TGTGCCAGTAGTATCTCCCCTGGCGGGGGGTCACCCCTCCACTTT.

The chain combines TRBV24-1 with TRBJ2-2; TRBD1 agrees at 7 bases. Germline loops: CDR1 KGHDR, CDR2 SFDVKD. The CDR3 runs to 13 residues. V was pared by 11 bases and J by 4 bases, with 6 bases of the junction left unmatched. DNA of the CDR3: TGTGCCAGCCGGGACAGCCTCACCGGGGAGCTGTTTTTT. It specifies CASRDSLTGELFF.

This chain uses TRBV19 with TRBJ2-7; 11 bases map to TRBD1. The J segment lost 6 bases and the V segment lost 5 bases, leaving 9 bases of the junction unmatched. Germline CDR1 LNHDA, CDR2 SQIVND (reference sequence). This CDR3 comprises 15 residues. The CDR3 DNA follows: TGTGCCAGTAGTCCCACGGACAGGGGGCTTGGCGAGCAGTACTTC. Translating it yields CASSPTDRGLGEQYF.

The chain uses TRBV5-1 and TRBJ1-2; 9 bases align to TRBD1. The CDR3 covers 14 residues. The V gene end was trimmed by 4 bases and the J gene end by 3 bases; junction bases not matched to a gene: 4. CDR1 and CDR2 from the germline V gene are SGHRS and YFSETQ. The DNA for the CDR3 is TGCGCCAGCAGCCTTTGGGACAGGGACTATGGCTACACCTTC. Amino acids: CASSLWDRDYGYTF. The full variable domain, completed using reference TRBV5-1 and TRBJ1-2, is KAGVTQTPRYLIKTRGQQVTLSCSPISGHRSVSWYQQTPGQGLQFLFEYFSETQRNKGNFPGRFSGRQFSNSRSEMNVSTLELGDSALYLCASSLWDRDYGYTFGSGTRLTVV.